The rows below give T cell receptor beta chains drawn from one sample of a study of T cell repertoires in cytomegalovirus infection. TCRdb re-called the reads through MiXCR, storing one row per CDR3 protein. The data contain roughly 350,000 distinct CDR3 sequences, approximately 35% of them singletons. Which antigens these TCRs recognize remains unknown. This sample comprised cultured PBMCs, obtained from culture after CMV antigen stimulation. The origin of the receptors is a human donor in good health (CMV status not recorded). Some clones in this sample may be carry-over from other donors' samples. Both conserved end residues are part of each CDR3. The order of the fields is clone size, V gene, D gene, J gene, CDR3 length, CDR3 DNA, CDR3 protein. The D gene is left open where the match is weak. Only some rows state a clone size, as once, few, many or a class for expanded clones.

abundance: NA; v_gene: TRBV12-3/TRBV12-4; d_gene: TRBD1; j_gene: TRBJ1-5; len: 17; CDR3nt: TGTGCCAGCAGTTTAGAGGGACAGCCCTATAGCAATCAGCCCCAGCATTTT; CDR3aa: CASSLEGQPYSNQPQHF
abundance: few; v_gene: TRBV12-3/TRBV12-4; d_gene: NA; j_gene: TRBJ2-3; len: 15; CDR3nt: TGTGCCAGCACGGACGGACGGGCTAGCACAGATACGCAGTATTTT; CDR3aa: CASTDGRASTDTQYF
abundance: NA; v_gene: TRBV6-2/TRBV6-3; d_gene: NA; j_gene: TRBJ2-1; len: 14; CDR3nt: TGTGCCAGCAGTTACCAGGACGGTTACAATGAGCAGTTCTTC; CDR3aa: CASSYQDGYNEQFF
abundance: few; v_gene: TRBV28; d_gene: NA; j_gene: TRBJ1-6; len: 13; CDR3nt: TGTGCCAGCAGTTTCGGGTTAAGGTCACCCCTCCACTTT; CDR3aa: CASSFGLRSPLHF
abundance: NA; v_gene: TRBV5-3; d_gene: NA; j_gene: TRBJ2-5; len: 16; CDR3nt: TGTGCCAGCAGCTTACTTCAGGCCGCCGGACAAGAGACCCAGTACTTC; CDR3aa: CASSLLQAAGQETQYF
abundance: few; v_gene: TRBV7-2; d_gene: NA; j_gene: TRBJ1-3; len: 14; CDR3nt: TGTGCCAGCAGCTTATCTGACAGGCGAAACACCATATATTTT; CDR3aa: CASSLSDRRNTIYF
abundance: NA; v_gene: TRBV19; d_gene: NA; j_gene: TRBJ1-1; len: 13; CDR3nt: TGTGCCAGTAGTATCGACCAGGGGCCGGGAGCTTTCTTT; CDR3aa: CASSIDQGPGAFF
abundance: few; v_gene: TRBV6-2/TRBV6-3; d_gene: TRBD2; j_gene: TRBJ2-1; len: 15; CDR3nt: TGTGCCAGCAGTTACCGGACTAGCGGGGACAATGAGCAGTTCTTC; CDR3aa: CASSYRTSGDNEQFF
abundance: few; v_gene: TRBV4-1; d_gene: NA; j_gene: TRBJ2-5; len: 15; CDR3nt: TGCGCCAGCAGCCAAGTGGGGTTACCCCAAGAGACCCAGTACTTC; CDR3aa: CASSQVGLPQETQYF
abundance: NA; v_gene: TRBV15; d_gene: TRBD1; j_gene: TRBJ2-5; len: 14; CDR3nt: TGTGCCACCAGCAGAGGGACAGGGCAAGAGACCCAGTACTTC; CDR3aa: CATSRGTGQETQYF
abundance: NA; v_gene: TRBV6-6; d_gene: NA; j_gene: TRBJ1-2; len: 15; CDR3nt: TGTGCCAGCAAATCTATTAGAACAGGGATGCAGGGCTACACCTTC; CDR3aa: CASKSIRTGMQGYTF